This passage covers 16 T cell receptor beta chains from one sample sequenced in a study of blood T cell repertoires in COVID-19. Sequencing was performed with immunoSEQ multiplex PCR; in TCRdb, only in-frame clones are kept and a portion is missing. The profile shows 150,000 to 200,000 clones, approximately 83% of them singletons. Sequenced material: PBMCs or T cells enriched from blood (not recorded which). The receptors were gathered from a woman in her sixties or seventies who had recovered from COVID-19.

The rearrangement uses TRBV5-4 and TRBJ2-1, with 8 bases that match TRBD2. With 4 bases clipped from V and 4 bases from J, the junction kept 10 bases outside the gene matches. The CDR3 covers 16 residues. CDR1 SGHNT and CDR2 YYREEE come from the germline V gene (reference sequence). CDR3 DNA sequence: TGTGCCAGCAGCAATCCTAGCGGCGGGGGGTACAATGAGCAGTTCTTC. Its protein is CASSNPSGGGYNEQFF.

This sequence joins TRBV2 and TRBJ1-1; D unclear. The ends were cut back, 4 bases at V and 5 bases at J, with 14 bases in the middle. The CDR3 spans 14 residues. Germline CDR1 and CDR2: SNHLY and FYNNEI. CDR3 nucleotide sequence: TGTGCCAGCAGTGTGAACTCGCGGAGGACTGAAGCTTTCTTT. Protein: CASSVNSRRTEAFF.

The chain recombines TRBV19 with TRBJ2-4, with D possibly matching TRBD1 (8 bases). The CDR3 covers 14 residues. Trimming left V 5 bases short and J 9 bases short, with 17 bases between. Germline V gives CDR1 LNHDA, CDR2 SQIVND (reference sequence). CDR3 in DNA: TGTGCCAGTAGTCCACAGGGGGGGGTAGGCATTCAGTACTTC. As protein: CASSPQGGVGIQYF.

V usage is TRBV21-1 and J usage is TRBJ2-2; the table gives TRBD1 as D, unverified against the DNA. TRBV21-1 is tagged as a pseudogene. The CDR3 is made up of 16 amino acids. The CDR3 sequence is CASSKPRTGWAGELFF. The CDR3 DNA reads TGTGCCAGCAGCAAACCTCGGACAGGGTGGGCCGGGGAGCTGTTTTTT.

The rearrangement uses TRBV5-1 and TRBJ2-7; D gene uncertain. Trimming pared 3 bases from V and 3 bases from J, leaving 10 bases between. Germline lookup yields CDR1 SGHRS and CDR2 YFSETQ. This CDR3 spans 13 amino acids. The CDR3 sequence is CASSSTNNYEQYF. The CDR3 DNA is TGCGCCAGCAGCTCGACAAATAACTACGAGCAGTACTTC.

The gene calls are TRBV4-2 and TRBJ1-2, with a weak D call TRBD1 (5 bases). The CDR3 covers 16 residues. Deletions cut 0 bases from V and 4 bases from J, with 15 bases between. CDR1 LGHNA and CDR2 YNFKEQ come from the germline V gene. CDR3 region: CASSQEAGHKSYGYTF. CDR3 DNA: TGTGCCAGCAGCCAAGAGGCTGGACACAAATCCTATGGCTACACCTTC.

The V call is TRBV18, the J call TRBJ1-4; tentatively, D is TRBD1 (6 bases). Per germline, CDR1 KGHSH and CDR2 LQKENI. This CDR3 comprises 12 residues. As DNA, the CDR3 is TGTGCTACAGGGAGCACTAATGAAAAACTGTTTTTT. Translating it yields CATGSTNEKLFF.

The chain uses TRBV2 and TRBJ2-5, with unresolved D. This CDR3 comprises 12 residues. Trimming took off 8 bases at V and 0 bases at J, with 7 bases between the two ends. The germline V gene has CDR1 SNHLY and CDR2 FYNNEI. The CDR3 protein is CASGEDQETQYF. CDR3 coding DNA: TGTGCCAGCGGCGAGGACCAAGAGACCCAGTACTTC. The full variable domain, with the rest looked up from reference TRBV2 and TRBJ2-5, is EPEVTQTPSHQVTQMGQEVILRCVPISNHLYFYWYRQILGQKVEFLVSFYNNEISEKSEIFDDQFSVERPDGSNFTLKIRSTKLEDSAMYFCASGEDQETQYFGPGTRLLVL.

This chain uses TRBV28 with TRBJ2-4; 8 bases are shared with TRBD1. Per the germline V gene, CDR1 is MDHEN and CDR2 is SYDVKM. The CDR3 runs 14 residues. Unmatched junction bases numbered 11, after V lost 4 bases and J lost 12 bases. The CDR3 reads CASSSRTGLWDQYF. DNA of the CDR3: TGTGCCAGCAGTTCGCGGACAGGGCTGTGGGATCAGTACTTC. Full variable domain (rest looked up from reference TRBV28 and TRBJ2-4): DVKVTQSSRYLVKRTGEKVFLECVQDMDHENMFWYRQDPGLGLRLIYFSYDVKMKEKGDIPEGYSVSREKKERFSLILESASTNQTSMYLCASSSRTGLWDQYFGAGTRLSVL.

A note on this clone: The sample has other DNA sequences that encode this CDR3 too. The chain employs TRBV6-1 and TRBJ2-7, with no clear D. With 0 bases removed from V and 7 bases from J, the gap between germline ends came to 10 bases. Germline values: CDR1 MNHNS, CDR2 SASEGT. CDR3 size: 13 residues. CDR3 bases: TGTGCCAGCAGTGAAGCGACCGTGCGGGAGCAGTACTTC. Translating it yields CASSEATVREQYF.

The V call is TRBV4-2, the J call TRBJ2-5; TRBD1 matches 7 bases. V shed 0 bases and J 0 bases; nucleotides not matched to a gene: 4. Germline V gene data show CDR1 as LGHNA and CDR2 as YNFKEQ. This CDR3 is 16 amino acids long. The CDR3 DNA reads TGTGCCAGCAGCCAAGAGCAGACAGGGTACCAAGAGACCCAGTACTTC. This translates into CASSQEQTGYQETQYF.

The CDR3 DNA follows: TGCGCCAGCAGTCGTCAGGGTTTCGGGGAGCTGTTTTTT. Residues: CASSRQGFGELFF. This chain uses TRBV10-2 with TRBJ2-2, with D possibly matching TRBD1 (5 bases). Germline CDR1 is WSHSY and CDR2 is SAAADI. The CDR3 runs 13 residues. The germline V and J ends were trimmed by 5 bases and 7 bases, with 11 bases remaining between them.

In this sample, this clone turned up a few times. In DNA form, the CDR3 reads TGTGCCAGTAGTTTGGGACAGGGGGCAACCGGGGAGCTGTTTTTT. Its translation is CASSLGQGATGELFF. V gene TRBV19 combines with J gene TRBJ2-2; 12 bases match TRBD1. V gave up 5 bases and J gave up 5 bases; unmatched junction bases: 3. The germline V gene has CDR1 LNHDA and CDR2 SQIVND (reference sequence). This CDR3 spans 15 amino acids. The full variable domain, completed using reference TRBV19 and TRBJ2-2, is DGGITQSPKYLFRKEGQNVTLSCEQNLNHDAMYWYRQDPGQGLRLIYYSQIVNDFQKGDIAEGYSVSREKKESFPLTVTSAQKNPTAFYLCASSLGQGATGELFFGEGSRLTVL.

This clone was counted once. The genes are TRBV7-8 and TRBJ1-2; D gene uncertain. The CDR3 has 16 residues. V was pared by 5 bases and J by 2 bases, with 18 bases between. CDR1 and CDR2 (germline): SGHVS, FQNEAQ. The CDR3 reads CASSPTTGRSNYGYTF. The CDR3 DNA reads TGTGCCAGCAGCCCGACTACGGGAAGAAGCAACTATGGCTACACCTTC.

The rearrangement joins TRBV21-1 to TRBJ1-1. TRBV21-1 is deemed a pseudogene. CDR3 size: 13 residues. The CDR3 sequence: CASSKGGDTEAFF. DNA of the CDR3: TGTGCCAGCAGCAAGGGCGGGGACACTGAAGCTTTCTTT.

This clone was counted once. V usage is TRBV5-8 and J usage is TRBJ2-6; TRBD1 might be the D (6 bases). CDR1 is SGHTS and CDR2 is YDEGEE in the germline V gene. This CDR3 has 18 residues. Trimming cost V 4 bases and J 0 bases, with 17 bases left between them. The DNA for the CDR3 is TGTGCCAGCAGCCTTACACGGGACAACTACTCTGGGGCCAACGTCCTGACTTTC. Encoded protein: CASSLTRDNYSGANVLTF. The full variable domain, with the rest looked up from reference TRBV5-8 and TRBJ2-6, is EAGVTQSPTHLIKTRGQQATLRCSPISGHTSVYWYQQALGLGLQFLLWYDEGEERNRGNFPPRFSGRQFPNYSSELNVNALELEDSALYLCASSLTRDNYSGANVLTFGAGSRLTVL.